This record covers a single T cell receptor beta chain. The source of the sample is a study of blood T cell repertoires in COVID-19. V was pared by 2 bases and J by 6 bases, with 7 bases of the junction left unmatched. CDR1 is MGHDK and CDR2 is SYGVNS in the germline V gene. The CDR3 loop spans 15 amino acids. TCRdb's copy holds only in-frame clones and misses some; the assay was immunoSEQ multiplex PCR. The top ten clones hold about 2% of a sample with 200,000 to 250,000 clones, about four fifths of them seen once. The receptor was derived from a man in his 60s who had recovered from COVID-19. The source material was PBMCs or T cells enriched from blood (not recorded which). The gene calls are TRBV25-1 and TRBJ2-3; TRBD2 matches 8 bases. CDR3 protein: CASSEAAGGLDTQYF. CDR3 in DNA: TGTGCCAGCAGTGAAGCCGCGGGGGGCTTGGATACGCAGTATTTT.